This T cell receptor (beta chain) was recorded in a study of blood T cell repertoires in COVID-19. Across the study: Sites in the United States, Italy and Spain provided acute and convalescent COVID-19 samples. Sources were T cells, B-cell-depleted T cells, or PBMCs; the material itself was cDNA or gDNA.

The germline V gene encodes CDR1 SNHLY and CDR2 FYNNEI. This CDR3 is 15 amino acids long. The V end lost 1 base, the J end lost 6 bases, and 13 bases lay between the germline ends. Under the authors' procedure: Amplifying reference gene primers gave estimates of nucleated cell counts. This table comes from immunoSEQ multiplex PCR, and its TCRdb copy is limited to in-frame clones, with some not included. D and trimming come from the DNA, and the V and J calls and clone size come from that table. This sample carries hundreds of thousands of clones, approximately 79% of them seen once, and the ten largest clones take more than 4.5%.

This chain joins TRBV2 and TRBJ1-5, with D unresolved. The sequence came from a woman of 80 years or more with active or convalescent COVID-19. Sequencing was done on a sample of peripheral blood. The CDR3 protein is CASSEGRGSPQPQHF. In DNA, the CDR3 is TGTGCCAGCAGTGAAGGCAGAGGCTCACCTCAGCCCCAGCATTTT.